The 18 T cell receptor beta chains below all came from one sample that was sequenced in a study of radiation and T cells in renal cell carcinoma. The assay was immunoSEQ multiplex PCR, and TCRdb's table has in-frame clones only and misses some. Of 95,000 or so clones in the sample, around nine tenths were seen once. Time point specified: baseline pretreatment blood. Treatment described: 15 Gy SBRT to primary tumor, nephrectomy 4 weeks later. This specimen consisted of blood, obtained from a patient whose treatment included radiotherapy and nephrectomy. The receptors shown here come from a middle-aged man with renal cell carcinoma.

The chain joins TRBV7-9 to TRBJ2-1; 8 positions match TRBD2. The J segment lost 5 bases and the V segment lost 3 bases, leaving 3 bases of the junction unmatched. This CDR3 spans 14 amino acids. The germline V gene encodes CDR1 SEHNR and CDR2 FQNEAQ (reference sequence). The CDR3 is CASSLTSVNNEQFF. The CDR3 region has the DNA TGTGCCAGCAGCTTGACTAGCGTAAACAATGAGCAGTTCTTC.

The gene calls are TRBV7-3 and TRBJ2-1, with 8 nucleotides matching TRBD2. V dropped 5 bases and J dropped 8; count of bases not matched to a gene: 5. CDR3 size: 13 residues. Germline V gene data show CDR1 as SGHTA and CDR2 as FQGTGA. The CDR3 nucleotides are TGTGCCAGCAGCCTTAGCGGGATCGATGAGCAGTTCTTC. Translating it yields CASSLSGIDEQFF.

The chain employs TRBV28 and TRBJ2-3; D is perhaps TRBD2 (7 bases). CDR3 length equals 15 residues. In germline, CDR1 is MDHEN, CDR2 SYDVKM. The V and J ends lost 7 bases and 8 bases respectively, with 22 bases between them. The CDR3 here is CASTEYPAGAGTQYF. CDR3 DNA sequence: TGTGCCAGCACCGAATATCCTGCGGGGGCGGGTACGCAGTATTTT.

Remarks on this clone: This sequence may be a read error, since a much larger clone differs from it by one base. Other DNA sequences in this specimen translate into the identical CDR3. This rearrangement joins TRBV7-2 to TRBJ1-5; D perhaps matches TRBD1 (5 bases). V gave up 1 base and J gave up 3 bases, with 13 bases separating them. The germline CDR1 and CDR2 sequences are SGHTA and FQGNSA. The CDR3 has 16 residues. CDR3 in amino acids: CASSLVGRGPNQPQHF. The CDR3 DNA sequence: TGTGCCAGCAGCTTAGTCGGTCGGGGCCCCAATCAGCCCCAGCATTTT.

The V gene is TRBV9, the J gene TRBJ2-2; TRBD1 matches 7 bases. This CDR3 region has 17 residues. Germline CDR1 and CDR2: SGDLS and YYNGEE. V trimming: 1 base; J trimming: 6 bases; junction bases outside the gene matches: 12. CDR3 sequence (DNA): TGTGCCAGCAGCGTATCAGGGGGTAAGGCGGCCCCCGGGGAGCTGTTTTTT. It yields the protein CASSVSGGKAAPGELFF. The whole variable domain, filled in from reference TRBV9 and TRBJ2-2, reads DSGVTQTPKHLITATGQRVTLRCSPRSGDLSVYWYQQSLDQGLQFLIQYYNGEERAKGNILERFSAQQFPDLHSELNLSSLELGDSALYFCASSVSGGKAAPGELFFGEGSRLTVL.

The V and J genes are TRBV30 and TRBJ2-5; 7 nucleotides align to TRBD2. The CDR3 is 12 amino acids. The V segment lost 8 bases and the J segment 5 bases; nucleotides outside the gene matches: 8. Germline V gives CDR1 GTSNPN, CDR2 SVGIG (reference sequence). The CDR3 sequence: CARTGLDETQYF. In DNA, the CDR3 is TGTGCCCGCACCGGACTAGATGAGACCCAGTACTTC.

The chain employs TRBV18 and TRBJ1-2; 7 positions agree with TRBD1. The CDR3 covers 15 residues. After removal of 1 base from V and 2 bases from J, the junction contained 4 bases not matched to a gene. Germline assignment: CDR1 KGHSH and CDR2 LQKENI. The CDR3 nucleotides read TGTGCCAGCTCACCACGCAGGGGGGAGAACTATGGCTACACCTTC. Translation gives CASSPRRGENYGYTF.

The V gene is TRBV5-1, the J gene TRBJ2-3, with 11 bases that match TRBD2. CDR1 and CDR2 (germline): SGHRS, YFSETQ. This CDR3 comprises 17 residues. With 0 bases clipped from V and 0 bases from J, the junction kept 3 bases outside the gene matches. The CDR3 nucleotides are TGCGCCAGCAGCTTGGGACTAGCGGGACCTAGCACAGATACGCAGTATTTT. Encoded protein: CASSLGLAGPSTDTQYF.

The chain joins TRBV11-2 to TRBJ2-4; D is ambiguous. The V gene lost 5 bases and the J gene lost 1 base, with 6 bases spanning the gap. The CDR3 runs 13 residues. Germline CDR1 SGHAT, CDR2 FQNNGV. CDR3 residues: CASSLGAKNIQYF. The CDR3, as DNA: TGTGCCAGCAGCCTCGGCGCCAAAAACATTCAGTACTTC.

This rearrangement joins TRBV5-4 to TRBJ2-1; D may correspond to TRBD1 or TRBD2 (7 bases each). The CDR3 sequence is 14 residues long. The germline gives CDR1 SGHNT, CDR2 YYREEE (reference sequence). Trimming stripped 4 bases from V and 6 bases from J, with 14 bases between. CDR3 DNA: TGTGCCAGCAGCATTCAGGGGGGGGGCAATGAGCAGTTCTTC. Translated: CASSIQGGGNEQFF.

The V call is TRBV30, the J call TRBJ2-5; 11 bases are shared with TRBD2. The CDR3 totals 19 residues. With V trimmed by 4 bases and J by 0 bases, 16 bases remained unmatched. Germline loops: CDR1 GTSNPN, CDR2 SVGIG (reference sequence). CDR3 protein: CAWNAALAGGTAYQETQYF. CDR3 nucleotides: TGTGCCTGGAATGCTGCCCTAGCGGGAGGAACCGCCTACCAAGAGACCCAGTACTTC.

This sequence joins TRBV5-6 and TRBJ2-1; the D is unclear. CDR3 length: 16 amino acids. V was clipped by 4 bases and J by 2 bases, with 16 bases between them. Per the germline V gene, CDR1 is SGHDT and CDR2 is YYEEEE. The CDR3 loop reads CASSRLVEQAYNEQFF. The CDR3, as DNA: TGTGCCAGCAGCCGTCTCGTGGAGCAGGCCTACAATGAGCAGTTCTTC.

The V gene is TRBV5-4, the J gene TRBJ2-1; 8 positions match TRBD2. The V segment lost 3 bases and the J segment 0 bases; nucleotides outside the gene matches: 17. Germline V lookup: CDR1 SGHNT, CDR2 YYREEE (reference sequence). There are 20 residues in the CDR3. Written as DNA, the CDR3 is TGTGCCAGCAGCTCCATCCACTTGAGCGGGGGCCGGAGCTCCTACAATGAGCAGTTCTTC. It translates to CASSSIHLSGGRSSYNEQFF.

V is TRBV9 and J is TRBJ2-1; TRBD2 matches at 8 bases. V shed 1 base and J 10 bases; nucleotides not matched to a gene: 10. CDR1 and CDR2 (germline): SGDLS, YYNGEE. CDR3 length: 15 amino acids. The CDR3 nucleotides read TGTGCCAGCAGCGTAACCGGGGGGGCCGAAGGAGAGCAGTTCTTC. Translation: CASSVTGGAEGEQFF. The variable domain in full, completed from reference TRBV9 and TRBJ2-1, reads DSGVTQTPKHLITATGQRVTLRCSPRSGDLSVYWYQQSLDQGLQFLIQYYNGEERAKGNILERFSAQQFPDLHSELNLSSLELGDSALYFCASSVTGGAEGEQFFGPGTRLTVL.

Turning to this clone: Mismatch with germline at one junction end may stem from a read error. V usage is TRBV5-1 and J usage is TRBJ1-2, with D possibly matching TRBD1 (6 bases). The germline V gene encodes CDR1 SGHRS and CDR2 YFSETQ. The CDR3 runs to 14 residues. CDR3: CTSSFAGASYGYTF. The CDR3, as DNA: TGCACCAGCAGCTTCGCAGGGGCAAGCTATGGCTACACCTTC.

This clone was detected once. The CDR3 sequence is CASGRDNQADTQYF. The CDR3 region has the DNA TGTGCCAGCGGGCGGGACAATCAGGCAGATACGCAGTATTTT. The chain recombines TRBV7-3 with TRBJ2-3; D assignment may be TRBD1 or TRBD2 (6 bases each). Germline loops: CDR1 SGHTA, CDR2 FQGTGA. V dropped 8 bases and J dropped 4 bases, with 16 bases sitting between them. The CDR3 is 14 residues long.

This clone was found a few times. V and J are TRBV18 and TRBJ2-6; weak D call: TRBD1 (7 bases). Germline lookup yields CDR1 KGHSH and CDR2 LQKENI. The CDR3 contains 18 residues. Between the trimmed V and J ends, which lost 3 bases and 0 bases, there was a span of 15 bases. The CDR3 here is CASSPGRDRVSGANVLTF. CDR3 nucleotide sequence: TGTGCCAGCTCACCGGGGCGGGACAGAGTCTCTGGGGCCAACGTCCTGACTTTC. The entire variable domain, with the rest obtained from reference TRBV18 and TRBJ2-6, is as follows: NAGVMQNPRHLVRRRGQEARLRCSPMKGHSHVYWYRQLPEEGLKFMVYLQKENIIDESGMPKERFSAEFPKEGPSILRIQQVVRGDSAAYFCASSPGRDRVSGANVLTFGAGSRLTVL.

The V and J genes are TRBV6-5 and TRBJ1-4; a possible D gene is TRBD1 (6 bases). The CDR3 loop spans 12 amino acids. Deletions cut 5 bases from V and 7 bases from J, with 8 bases between. Germline CDR1 and CDR2: MNHEY and SVGAGI. CDR3 sequence reads: CASSQGSEKLFF. The CDR3, as DNA: TGTGCCAGCAGTCAGGGGAGTGAAAAACTGTTTTTT.